These T cell receptor beta chains were read from a single sample in a study of blood T cell repertoires in COVID-19. The protocol was immunoSEQ multiplex PCR, while the TCRdb copy is restricted to in-frame clones and leaves out a portion. The sample carries 200,000 or so clones, about nine tenths recorded once. Sequences were obtained from PBMCs or T cells enriched from blood (not recorded which). These receptors came from a woman aged 35 to 49 with acute COVID-19. Both conserved end residues are part of each CDR3. Each record gives: CDR3 protein, CDR3 DNA, clone size, J gene, V gene, D gene. D genes are given only for firm matches. Size values are once, few and many counts, or a class for expanded clones, and some rows have none.

CAISESEGGEQFF,TGTGCCATCAGTGAGTCTGAAGGGGGTGAGCAGTTCTTC,.,TRBJ2-1,TRBV10-3,.
CASSLGLADTQYF,TGTGCCAGCAGCTTAGGACTAGCCGATACGCAGTATTTT,once,TRBJ2-3,TRBV11-2,TRBD2
CASSTERDTTQETQYF,TGTGCCAGCAGCACCGAAAGGGACACCACCCAAGAGACCCAGTACTTC,.,TRBJ2-5,TRBV21-1,.
CASSNPAGEGTDTQYF,TGTGCCAGCAGTAACCCGGCGGGGGAGGGCACAGATACGCAGTATTTT,.,TRBJ2-3,TRBV6-6,TRBD2
CASSLDRRKETQYF,TGTGCCAGCAGTTTGGACAGGAGAAAAGAGACCCAGTACTTC,.,TRBJ2-5,TRBV28,TRBD1
CASSPPGTRSQETQYF,TGTGCCAGCTCACCGCCCGGGACAAGGAGTCAAGAGACCCAGTACTTC,.,TRBJ2-5,TRBV18,.
CASAKGPTGYTF,TGCGCCAGCGCGAAGGGGCCGACTGGCTACACCTTC,.,TRBJ1-2,TRBV5-1,.
CAWRLGGWGANVLTF,TGTGCCTGGAGGTTAGGGGGATGGGGGGCCAACGTCCTGACTTTC,few,TRBJ2-6,TRBV30,.
CASSYGQMYGNTIYF,TGTGCCAGCAGTTACGGGCAAATGTATGGAAACACCATATATTTT,.,TRBJ1-3,TRBV6-5,.
CASSQSPATRNTEAFF,TGTGCCAGCAGCCAATCCCCCGCGACAAGGAACACTGAAGCTTTCTTT,.,TRBJ1-1,TRBV7-3,.
CASSPQGGYTEAFF,TGCGCCAGCAGTCCACAGGGGGGATACACTGAAGCTTTCTTT,.,TRBJ1-1,TRBV5-1,TRBD1
CASRTRGLGNTEAFF,TGTGCCAGCAGGACCAGGGGATTGGGGAACACTGAAGCTTTCTTT,once,TRBJ1-1,TRBV6-5,.
CASRIGHTNTEAFF,TGTGCCAGCCGAATCGGACATACGAACACTGAAGCTTTCTTT,.,TRBJ1-1,TRBV5-5,.
CASSQHLTDTQYF,TGTGCCAGCAGCCAACACCTCACAGATACGCAGTATTTT,.,TRBJ2-3,TRBV2,.
CASSEQTGGYTDTQYF,TGTGCCAGCAGTGAGCAGACAGGGGGATACACAGATACGCAGTATTTT,.,TRBJ2-3,TRBV6-1,TRBD1
CASSSAARGLNSPLHF,TGTGCCAGCAGCTCCGCGGCTAGGGGGCTTAATTCACCCCTCCACTTT,.,TRBJ1-6,TRBV7-6,TRBD1
CASSEFDRGVWSYTF,TGTGCCAGCAGTGAATTCGACAGGGGGGTTTGGAGCTACACCTTC,.,TRBJ1-2,TRBV2,TRBD1
CASSPEGYYGYTF,TGTGCCAGCTCTCCAGAGGGCTACTATGGCTACACCTTC,.,TRBJ1-2,TRBV18,.
CASSESGRPTDTQYF,TGTGCCAGCAGCGAATCAGGGAGGCCCACAGATACGCAGTATTTT,.,TRBJ2-3,TRBV9,.
CASRPDRGEKLFF,TGTGCCAGCAGACCAGACAGGGGTGAAAAACTGTTTTTT,.,TRBJ1-4,TRBV6-5,TRBD1
CASSLYPARVNSPLHF,TGTGCCAGCAGCTTATATCCAGCGCGAGTGAATTCACCCCTCCACTTT,.,TRBJ1-6,TRBV7-2,.
CASNTVRGQPQHF,TGTGCCAGCAACACGGTCAGGGGTCAGCCCCAGCATTTT,.,TRBJ1-5,TRBV12-3/TRBV12-4,.
CASRRQGGPTNYGYTF,TGTGCCAGTAGGAGACAGGGAGGCCCTACTAACTATGGCTACACCTTC,.,TRBJ1-2,TRBV19,TRBD1
CASSQGQLGKLFF,TGTGCCAGCTCACAGGGGCAATTGGGAAAACTGTTTTTT,once,TRBJ1-4,TRBV18,.
CASNAVMNTEAFF,TGTGCCAGCAATGCGGTTATGAACACTGAAGCTTTCTTT,.,TRBJ1-1,TRBV28,.
CASSQGTGAIYGYTF,TGTGCCAGCAGCCAAGGTACAGGGGCGATCTATGGCTACACCTTC,.,TRBJ1-2,TRBV3-1/TRBV3-2,TRBD1
CASSQGTNANGYTF,TGTGCCAGCAGCCAAGGAACCAATGCGAATGGCTACACCTTC,.,TRBJ1-2,TRBV14,.
CASSLQGVNYGYTF,TGTGCCAGCAGCCTGCAGGGTGTGAACTATGGCTACACCTTC,.,TRBJ1-2,TRBV5-6,.
CASSVSGAPSTDTQYF,TGTGCCAGCAGCGTTAGCGGGGCCCCTAGCACAGATACGCAGTATTTT,.,TRBJ2-3,TRBV7-6,TRBD2
CATSRDRQERYGYTF,TGTGCCACCAGCAGAGATAGGCAGGAACGTTATGGCTACACCTTC,once,TRBJ1-2,TRBV15,.
CASSMGQGNTGELFF,TGTGCCAGTAGTATGGGACAGGGGAACACCGGGGAGCTGTTTTTT,.,TRBJ2-2,TRBV19,TRBD1
CASSVVEVDTQYF,TGTGCCAGCAGCGTAGTCGAGGTGGATACGCAGTATTTT,.,TRBJ2-3,TRBV9,.
CASSLSRNTEAFF,TGTGCCAGCAGTTTATCCAGGAACACTGAAGCTTTCTTT,.,TRBJ1-1,TRBV27,.
CASSKLQGYEQYF,TGTGCCAGCAGTAAGTTACAGGGTTACGAGCAGTACTTC,few,TRBJ2-7,TRBV12-3/TRBV12-4,.
CASSRWGQRGTDTQYF,TGTGCCAGCAGCAGGTGGGGACAGAGAGGCACAGATACGCAGTATTTT,.,TRBJ2-3,TRBV7-3,TRBD1
CASKPTNEKLFF,TGTGCCAGTAAGCCAACTAATGAAAAACTGTTTTTT,.,TRBJ1-4,TRBV19,.
CAISEGYNEQFF,TGTGCCATTTCAGAGGGCTACAATGAGCAGTTCTTC,once,TRBJ2-1,TRBV19,.
CASSLPAEETQYF,TGTGCCAGCAGTTTACCAGCGGAAGAGACCCAGTACTTC,many,TRBJ2-5,TRBV28,.
CASSQGGGAGELFF,TGCGCCAGCAGCCAAGGTGGGGGCGCCGGGGAGCTGTTTTTT,.,TRBJ2-2,TRBV4-1,.
CASSQEITYGYTF,TGTGCCAGCAGCCAAGAAATAACTTATGGCTACACCTTC,few,TRBJ1-2,TRBV3-1/TRBV3-2,.